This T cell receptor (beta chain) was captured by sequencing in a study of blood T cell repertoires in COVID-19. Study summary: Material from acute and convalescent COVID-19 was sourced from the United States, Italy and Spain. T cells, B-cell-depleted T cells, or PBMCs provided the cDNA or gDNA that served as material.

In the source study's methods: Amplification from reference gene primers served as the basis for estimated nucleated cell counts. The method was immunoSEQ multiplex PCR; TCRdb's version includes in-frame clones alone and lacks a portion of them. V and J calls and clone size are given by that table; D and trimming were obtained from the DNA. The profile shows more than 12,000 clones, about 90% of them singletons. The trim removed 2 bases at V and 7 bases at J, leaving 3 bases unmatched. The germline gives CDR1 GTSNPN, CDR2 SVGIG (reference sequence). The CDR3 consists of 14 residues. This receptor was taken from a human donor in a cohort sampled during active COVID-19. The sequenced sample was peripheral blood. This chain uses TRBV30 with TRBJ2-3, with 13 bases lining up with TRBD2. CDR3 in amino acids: CAWSPTSGGYTQYF. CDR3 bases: TGTGCCTGGAGTCCGACTAGCGGGGGGTATACGCAGTATTTT.